One and the same sample provided the 21 T cell receptor beta chains below, sequenced in a study of shared clonotypes between healthy human individuals. Some clones are missing from TCRdb's copy, which holds only in-frame ones; the method was immunoSEQ multiplex PCR. The repertoire holds 2.3 million or so clones, more than 80% seen once, with roughly 0.36% in the top ten. The sequencing sample was made of naive CD4+ T cells from PBMCs. Noted subset: CD45RA+ positively selected. These receptors came from a man younger than 35 in good health. Some clones in this sample may be carry-over from other donors' samples.

The chain joins TRBV28 to TRBJ2-7, with 10 bases aligning to TRBD2. V was clipped by 7 bases and J by 4 bases; unmatched bases: 7. The CDR3 length is 14 residues. In germline, CDR1 is MDHEN, CDR2 SYDVKM. CDR3 sequence: CASKVGLAAYEQYF. DNA for the CDR3: TGTGCCAGCAAGGTCGGACTAGCGGCATACGAGCAGTACTTC.

V gene TRBV28 combines with J gene TRBJ2-7; TRBD2 aligns across 13 bases. The V segment lost 5 bases and the J segment 4 bases; nucleotides outside the gene matches: 5. The CDR3 length is 15 residues. From germline, CDR1 is MDHEN and CDR2 SYDVKM. The CDR3: CASSPRTSGRYEQYF. The CDR3 bases are TGTGCCAGCAGTCCTCGGACTAGCGGGAGATACGAGCAGTACTTC. Complete variable domain (other parts from reference TRBV28 and TRBJ2-7): DVKVTQSSRYLVKRTGEKVFLECVQDMDHENMFWYRQDPGLGLRLIYFSYDVKMKEKGDIPEGYSVSREKKERFSLILESASTNQTSMYLCASSPRTSGRYEQYFGPGTRLTVT.

V and J are TRBV5-4 and TRBJ2-7; TRBD2 matches at 9 bases. This CDR3 contains 15 residues. V was pared by 3 bases and J by 0 bases, with 4 bases of the junction left unmatched. Germline CDR1 and CDR2: SGHNT and YYREEE (reference sequence). The CDR3 sequence is CASSSSSGTSYEQYF. The CDR3 DNA reads as TGTGCCAGCAGCTCCTCTAGCGGGACCTCCTACGAGCAGTACTTC.

V usage is TRBV7-9 and J usage is TRBJ2-5; D is uncertain. V lost 5 bases and J 10 bases, leaving 11 bases between the germline ends. CDR1 and CDR2 from the germline V gene are SEHNR and FQNEAQ (reference sequence). The CDR3 spans 11 residues. This CDR3 is CASSPAILQYF. CDR3 DNA sequence: TGTGCCAGCAGCCCCGCTATTCTCCAGTACTTC.

This clone was observed once. J is TRBJ1-5 and V is TRBV19; perhaps TRBD1 as D (5 bases). Trimming cost V 7 bases and J 2 bases, with 18 bases left between them. Germline V gene sequence: CDR1 LNHDA, CDR2 SQIVND (reference sequence). The CDR3 spans 16 residues. The CDR3 spells CASTQAPRTRNQPQHF. In DNA, the CDR3 is TGTGCCAGTACACAGGCCCCTCGGACACGCAATCAGCCCCAGCATTTT. The full variable domain, rest sourced from reference TRBV19 and TRBJ1-5, is DGGITQSPKYLFRKEGQNVTLSCEQNLNHDAMYWYRQDPGQGLRLIYYSQIVNDFQKGDIAEGYSVSREKKESFPLTVTSAQKNPTAFYLCASTQAPRTRNQPQHFGDGTRLSIL.

Details on this clone: Other DNA sequences in the same sample also yield this CDR3. The J gene is TRBJ2-1, the V gene TRBV28; 9 bases align to TRBD2. The J segment lost 1 base and the V segment lost 4 bases, leaving 5 bases of the junction unmatched. The CDR3 covers 16 residues. CDR1 is MDHEN, CDR2 SYDVKM, per germline. The CDR3 DNA reads as TGTGCCAGCAGTTCCCGACTAGCGGTTTCCTACAATGAGCAGTTCTTC. Translation: CASSSRLAVSYNEQFF.

This sequence joins TRBV7-6 and TRBJ2-1; D remains unclear. Germline CDR1 reads SGHVS; CDR2 reads FNYEAQ. This CDR3 spans 13 amino acids. The V end was cut by 5 bases, the J end by 5 bases, with 10 bases between. The CDR3 nucleotides are TGTGCCAGCAGCCTCTGGCGAAACAATGAGCAGTTCTTC. Translated: CASSLWRNNEQFF.

The chain uses TRBV7-2 and TRBJ2-1, with a tentative D call TRBD2 (6 bases). V lost 5 bases to trimming and J lost 6 bases, with 11 bases between them. The CDR3 spans 13 residues. CDR1 and CDR2 (germline): SGHTA, FQGNSA. CDR3 DNA sequence: TGTGCCAGCAGCAGTGGAGGGTTCAATGAGCAGTTCTTC. Amino acids: CASSSGGFNEQFF.

The chain recombines TRBV4-2 with TRBJ2-1, with D possibly TRBD2 on 6 matching bases. V was clipped by 2 bases and J by 4 bases, with 18 bases between them. The CDR3 runs 17 residues. CDR1 and CDR2 (germline): LGHNA, YNFKEQ. In DNA form, the CDR3 reads TGTGCCAGCAGCCAATTTAAACTGCGGGGAGGTTACAATGAGCAGTTCTTC. It is translated as CASSQFKLRGGYNEQFF.

V is TRBV28 and J is TRBJ2-5, with 7 bases fitting TRBD2. CDR1 and CDR2 (germline): MDHEN, SYDVKM. The CDR3 is 15 amino acids. V was pared by 5 bases and J by 5 bases, with 11 bases of the junction left unmatched. CDR3 sequence (DNA): TGTGCCAGCAGTGCACCTAGCGGAGGACGGGAGACCCAGTACTTC. It yields the protein CASSAPSGGRETQYF.

V gene TRBV19 combines with J gene TRBJ1-5, with D possibly being TRBD1 (5 bases). The CDR3 spans 14 residues. The germline V and J ends were trimmed by 5 bases and 3 bases, with 11 bases remaining between them. Germline loops: CDR1 LNHDA, CDR2 SQIVND (reference sequence). The CDR3 here is CASSVQGFNQPQHF. In DNA, the CDR3 is TGTGCCAGTAGTGTGCAGGGCTTCAATCAGCCCCAGCATTTT.

The V call is TRBV7-9, the J call TRBJ2-2; 8 nucleotides agree with TRBD1. Germline-derived CDR1 and CDR2 are SEHNR and FQNEAQ (reference sequence). The CDR3 totals 15 residues. V lost 5 bases, J lost 4 bases, and 6 bases stayed unmatched. CDR3 loop: CASSQDTGGTGELFF. The CDR3 bases are TGTGCCAGCAGCCAAGACACAGGGGGCACCGGGGAGCTGTTTTTT.

The chain carries TRBV15 and TRBJ1-2; maybe TRBD1 (6 bases). The CDR3 is made up of 15 amino acids. The germline V gene encodes CDR1 LNHNV and CDR2 YYDKDF (reference sequence). Trimming took 1 base from V and 6 from J, leaving 15 bases between them. CDR3 protein: CATSRGWGHSDGYTF. CDR3 nucleotides: TGTGCCACCAGCAGAGGTTGGGGACATTCCGATGGCTACACCTTC.

This clone was detected only a few times. The chain is built from TRBV5-4 and TRBJ1-2; 10 bases align to TRBD1. CDR3 length: 12 residues. V shed 7 bases, J shed 4 bases, and the junction held 1 base outside the gene matches. In germline, CDR1 is SGHNT, CDR2 YYREEE (reference sequence). The CDR3 is CASGDRGYGYTF. The CDR3, as DNA: TGTGCCAGCGGGGACAGGGGCTATGGCTACACCTTC.

As for this clone: This CDR3 is also generated by other DNA sequences in the sample. The chain links TRBV7-3 to TRBJ2-6; the D gene is possibly TRBD2 (5 bases). Germline V gives CDR1 SGHTA, CDR2 FQGTGA. V was trimmed by 0 bases and J by 1 base, leaving 7 bases between them. The CDR3 sequence is 16 residues long. CDR3 coding DNA: TGTGCCAGCAGCTTAACGGGCGGGTCTGGGGCCAACGTCCTGACTTTC. This encodes CASSLTGGSGANVLTF.

The chain couples TRBV11-2 to TRBJ2-7; weak D call: TRBD2 (6 bases). V was pared by 5 bases and J by 2 bases, with 16 bases between. CDR3 length: 15 residues. CDR1 and CDR2 from the germline V gene are SGHAT and FQNNGV. The CDR3 DNA sequence: TGTGCCAGCAGCCTGACGAGCGGGTGGACCTACGAGCAGTACTTC. Protein sequence: CASSLTSGWTYEQYF. The entire variable domain, with the rest obtained from reference TRBV11-2 and TRBJ2-7, is as follows: EAGVAQSPRYKIIEKRQSVAFWCNPISGHATLYWYQQILGQGPKLLIQFQNNGVVDDSQLPKDRFSAERLKGVDSTLKIQPAKLEDSAVYLCASSLTSGWTYEQYFGPGTRLTVT.

The table lists this clone with a few counts. The chain combines TRBV19 with TRBJ2-2; D is possibly TRBD2 (6 bases). This CDR3 is 16 amino acids long. Trimming left V 5 bases short and J 2 bases short, with 15 bases between. Germline lookup yields CDR1 LNHDA and CDR2 SQIVND (reference sequence). This CDR3 is CASSPWRGINTGELFF. CDR3 in DNA: TGTGCCAGTAGTCCATGGCGGGGCATCAACACCGGGGAGCTGTTTTTT.

The CDR3 reads CASRGPGGQPQHF. As DNA, the CDR3 is TGTGCCAGCAGGGGGCCCGGGGGTCAGCCCCAGCATTTT. The V gene is TRBV6-1, the J gene TRBJ1-5, with TRBD1 as a possible D gene (5 bases). Per the germline V gene, CDR1 is MNHNS and CDR2 is SASEGT. V lost 6 bases to trimming and J lost 6 bases, with 12 bases between them. The CDR3 is 13 residues long.

V is TRBV7-2 and J is TRBJ2-7; 10 bases fit TRBD2. The CDR3 loop spans 15 amino acids. The germline gives CDR1 SGHTA, CDR2 FQGNSA. V was pared by 2 bases and J by 2 bases, with 3 bases of the junction left unmatched. CDR3 in amino acids: CASSLWTSGAYEQYF. CDR3 nucleotide sequence: TGTGCCAGCAGCTTATGGACTAGCGGCGCCTACGAGCAGTACTTC.

This clone was observed a handful of times. The V call is TRBV11-2, the J call TRBJ2-7; D gene unclear. V was shortened by 2 bases and J by 2 bases, with 19 bases between the two germline ends. This CDR3 spans 17 amino acids. In germline, CDR1 is SGHAT, CDR2 FQNNGV. This chain's CDR3 is CASSLIGPHFQPYEQYF. The CDR3, as DNA: TGTGCCAGCAGCTTAATAGGGCCACATTTCCAGCCCTACGAGCAGTACTTC.

The chain has TRBV6-6 and TRBJ1-5, with 9 positions matching TRBD1. CDR1 and CDR2 (germline): MNHNY, SVGAGI (reference sequence). The CDR3 has 14 amino acids. The junction had 4 bases not matched to a gene; V was cut back by 5 bases and J by 5 bases. The CDR3 DNA sequence: TGTGCCAGCAGTGTGGGACAGGGCGATCAGCCCCAGCATTTT. Its protein product is CASSVGQGDQPQHF.